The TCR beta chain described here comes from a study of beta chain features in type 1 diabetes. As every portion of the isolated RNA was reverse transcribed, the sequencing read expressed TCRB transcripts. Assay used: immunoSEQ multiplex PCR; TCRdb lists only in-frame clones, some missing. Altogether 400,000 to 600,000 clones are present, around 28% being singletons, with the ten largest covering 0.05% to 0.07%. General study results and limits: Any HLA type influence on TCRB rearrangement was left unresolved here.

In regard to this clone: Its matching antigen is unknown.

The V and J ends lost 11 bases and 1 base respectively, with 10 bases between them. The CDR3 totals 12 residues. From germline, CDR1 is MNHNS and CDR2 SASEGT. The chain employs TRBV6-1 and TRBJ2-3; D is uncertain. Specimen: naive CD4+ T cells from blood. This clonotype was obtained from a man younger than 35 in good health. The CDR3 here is CAGGYGTDTQYF. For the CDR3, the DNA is TGTGCCGGCGGCTACGGCACAGATACGCAGTATTTT.